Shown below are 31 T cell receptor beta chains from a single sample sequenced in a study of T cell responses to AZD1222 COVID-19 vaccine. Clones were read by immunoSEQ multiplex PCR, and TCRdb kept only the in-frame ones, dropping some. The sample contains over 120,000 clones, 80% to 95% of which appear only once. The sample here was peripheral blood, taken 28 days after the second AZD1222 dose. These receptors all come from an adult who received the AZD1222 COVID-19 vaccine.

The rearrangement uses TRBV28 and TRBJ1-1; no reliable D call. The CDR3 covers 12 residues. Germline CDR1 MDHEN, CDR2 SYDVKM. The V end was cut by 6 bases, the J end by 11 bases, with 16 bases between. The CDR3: CASSPPSGGAFF. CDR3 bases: TGTGCCAGCAGCCCTCCCTCTGGTGGGGCTTTCTTT.

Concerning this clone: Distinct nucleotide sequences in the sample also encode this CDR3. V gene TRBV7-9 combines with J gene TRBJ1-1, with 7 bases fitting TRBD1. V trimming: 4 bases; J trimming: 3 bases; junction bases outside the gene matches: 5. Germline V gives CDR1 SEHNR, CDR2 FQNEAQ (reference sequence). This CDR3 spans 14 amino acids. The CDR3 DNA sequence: TGTGCCAGCAGCTCACAGGGGTCGGACACTGAAGCTTTCTTT. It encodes CASSSQGSDTEAFF.

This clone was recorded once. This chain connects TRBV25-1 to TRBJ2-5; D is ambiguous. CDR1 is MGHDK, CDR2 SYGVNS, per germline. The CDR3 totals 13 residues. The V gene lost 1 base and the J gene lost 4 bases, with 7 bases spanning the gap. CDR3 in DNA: TGTGCCAGCAGTGAATTCGAGTTAGAGACCCAGTACTTC. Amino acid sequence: CASSEFELETQYF.

Here the CDR3 reads CASSEWSVKGGGYGYTF. Here the CDR3 DNA reads TGTGCCAGCAGTGAATGGTCTGTAAAGGGAGGAGGGTATGGCTACACCTTC. The rearrangement links TRBV25-1 to TRBJ1-2; unclear D gene. The CDR3 contains 17 residues. Trimming took 1 base from V and 5 from J, leaving 20 bases between them. CDR1 MGHDK and CDR2 SYGVNS come from the germline V gene.

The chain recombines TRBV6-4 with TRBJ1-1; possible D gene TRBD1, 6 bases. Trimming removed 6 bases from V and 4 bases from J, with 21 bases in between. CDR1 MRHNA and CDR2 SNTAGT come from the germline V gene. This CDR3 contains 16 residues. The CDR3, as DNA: TGTGCCAGCAGCATCCAATTCCACAGGGCTGGCACTGAAGCTTTCTTT. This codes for CASSIQFHRAGTEAFF.

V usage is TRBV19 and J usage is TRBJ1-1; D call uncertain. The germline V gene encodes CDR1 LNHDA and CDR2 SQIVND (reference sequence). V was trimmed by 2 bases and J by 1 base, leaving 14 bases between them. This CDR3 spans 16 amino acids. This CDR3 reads CASSIRGRTQNTEAFF. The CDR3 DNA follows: TGTGCCAGTAGTATAAGAGGGAGGACCCAGAACACTGAAGCTTTCTTT. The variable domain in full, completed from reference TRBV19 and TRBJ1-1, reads DGGITQSPKYLFRKEGQNVTLSCEQNLNHDAMYWYRQDPGQGLRLIYYSQIVNDFQKGDIAEGYSVSREKKESFPLTVTSAQKNPTAFYLCASSIRGRTQNTEAFFGQGTRLTVV.

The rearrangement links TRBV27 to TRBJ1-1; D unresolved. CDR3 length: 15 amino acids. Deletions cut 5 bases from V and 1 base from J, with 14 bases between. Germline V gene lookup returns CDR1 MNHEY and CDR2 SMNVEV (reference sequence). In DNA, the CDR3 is TGTGCCAGCAGTCATGGCCCCGGAAAGAACACTGAAGCTTTCTTT. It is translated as CASSHGPGKNTEAFF.

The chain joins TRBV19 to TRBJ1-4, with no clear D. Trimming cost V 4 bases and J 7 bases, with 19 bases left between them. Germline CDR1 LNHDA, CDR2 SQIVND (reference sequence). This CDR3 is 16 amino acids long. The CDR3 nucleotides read TGTGCCAGTAGTACCGGGCCCCAAATTACGGGTGAAAAACTGTTTTTT. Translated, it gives CASSTGPQITGEKLFF.

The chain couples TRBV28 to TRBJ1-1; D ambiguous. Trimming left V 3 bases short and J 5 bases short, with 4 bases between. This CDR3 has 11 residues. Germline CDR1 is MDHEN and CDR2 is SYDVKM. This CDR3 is CASSFTTEAFF. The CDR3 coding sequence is TGTGCCAGCAGTTTTACTACTGAAGCTTTCTTT.

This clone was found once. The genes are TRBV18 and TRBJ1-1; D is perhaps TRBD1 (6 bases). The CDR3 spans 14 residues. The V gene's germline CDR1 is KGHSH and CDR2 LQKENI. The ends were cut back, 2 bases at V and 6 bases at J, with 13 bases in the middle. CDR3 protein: CASSPSLSGAEAFF. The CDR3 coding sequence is TGTGCCAGCTCACCATCTTTATCAGGGGCTGAAGCTTTCTTT. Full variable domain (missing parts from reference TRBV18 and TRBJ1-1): NAGVMQNPRHLVRRRGQEARLRCSPMKGHSHVYWYRQLPEEGLKFMVYLQKENIIDESGMPKERFSAEFPKEGPSILRIQQVVRGDSAAYFCASSPSLSGAEAFFGQGTRLTVV.

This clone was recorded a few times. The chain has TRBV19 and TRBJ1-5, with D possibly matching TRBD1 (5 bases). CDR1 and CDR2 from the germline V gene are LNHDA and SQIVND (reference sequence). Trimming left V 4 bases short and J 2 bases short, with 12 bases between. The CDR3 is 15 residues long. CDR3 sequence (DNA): TGTGCCAGTAGTACACAGGACGCGGGCAATCAGCCCCAGCATTTT. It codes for CASSTQDAGNQPQHF. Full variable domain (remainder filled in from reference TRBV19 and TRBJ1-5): DGGITQSPKYLFRKEGQNVTLSCEQNLNHDAMYWYRQDPGQGLRLIYYSQIVNDFQKGDIAEGYSVSREKKESFPLTVTSAQKNPTAFYLCASSTQDAGNQPQHFGDGTRLSIL.

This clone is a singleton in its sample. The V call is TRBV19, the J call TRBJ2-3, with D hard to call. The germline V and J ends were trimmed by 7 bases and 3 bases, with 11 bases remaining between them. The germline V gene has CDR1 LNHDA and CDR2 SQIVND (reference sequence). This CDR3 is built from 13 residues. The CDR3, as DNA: TGTGCCAGTAACGGGCTCCAGACAGATACGCAGTATTTT. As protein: CASNGLQTDTQYF.

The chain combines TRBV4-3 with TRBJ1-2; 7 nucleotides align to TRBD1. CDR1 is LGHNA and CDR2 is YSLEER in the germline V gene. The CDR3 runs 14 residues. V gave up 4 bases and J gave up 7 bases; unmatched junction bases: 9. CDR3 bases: TGCGCCAGCAGCCGTGACAGGGCGTTGGCTGGCTACACCTTC. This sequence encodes CASSRDRALAGYTF.

CDR3 sequence (DNA): TGTGCCAGCAGCCCGACAGGGAATTATGGCTACACCTTC. This sequence encodes CASSPTGNYGYTF. This sequence joins TRBV7-6 and TRBJ1-2; TRBD1 agrees at 7 bases. The length of the CDR3 is 13 residues. J gave up 5 bases and V 5 bases, and 5 bases lay outside the gene matches. Germline lookup yields CDR1 SGHVS and CDR2 FNYEAQ.

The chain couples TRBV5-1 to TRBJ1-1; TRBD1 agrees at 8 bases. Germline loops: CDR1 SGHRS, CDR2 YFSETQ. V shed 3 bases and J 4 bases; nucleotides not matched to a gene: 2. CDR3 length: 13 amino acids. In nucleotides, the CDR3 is TGCGCCAGCAGCTCCGGGACAGGCACTGAAGCTTTCTTT. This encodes CASSSGTGTEAFF.

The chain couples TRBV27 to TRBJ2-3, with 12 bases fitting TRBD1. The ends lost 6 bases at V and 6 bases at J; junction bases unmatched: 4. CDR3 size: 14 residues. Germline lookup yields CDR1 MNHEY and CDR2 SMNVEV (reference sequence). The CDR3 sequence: CASSLGQGADTQYF. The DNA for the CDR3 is TGTGCCAGCAGCCTGGGACAGGGGGCTGATACGCAGTATTTT.

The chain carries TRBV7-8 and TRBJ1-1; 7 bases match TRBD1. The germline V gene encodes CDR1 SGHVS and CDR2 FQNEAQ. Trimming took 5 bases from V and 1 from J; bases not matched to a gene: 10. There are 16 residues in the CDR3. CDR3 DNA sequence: TGTGCCAGCAGCCTCTACAGGGGTCTCGGGAACACTGAAGCTTTCTTT. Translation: CASSLYRGLGNTEAFF.

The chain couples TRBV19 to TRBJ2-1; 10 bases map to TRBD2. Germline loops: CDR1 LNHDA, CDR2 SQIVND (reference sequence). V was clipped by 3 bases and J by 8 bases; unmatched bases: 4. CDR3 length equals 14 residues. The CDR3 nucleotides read TGTGCCAGTAGTATGCCTAGCGGGAGCTATGAGCAGTTCTTC. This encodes CASSMPSGSYEQFF.

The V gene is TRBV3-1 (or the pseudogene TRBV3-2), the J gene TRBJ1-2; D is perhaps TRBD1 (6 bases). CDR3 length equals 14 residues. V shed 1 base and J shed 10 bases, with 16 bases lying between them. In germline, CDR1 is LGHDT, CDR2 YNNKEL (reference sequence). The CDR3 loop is CASSQGFGGRNYTF. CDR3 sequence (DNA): TGTGCCAGCAGCCAAGGCTTCGGGGGGCGTAACTACACCTTC.

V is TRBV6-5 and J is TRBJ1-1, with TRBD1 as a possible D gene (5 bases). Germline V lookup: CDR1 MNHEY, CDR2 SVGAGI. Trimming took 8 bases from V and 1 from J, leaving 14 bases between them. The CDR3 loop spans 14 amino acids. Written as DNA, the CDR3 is TGTGCCAGCGCTGACAATGGGGGGAACACTGAAGCTTTCTTT. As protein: CASADNGGNTEAFF.

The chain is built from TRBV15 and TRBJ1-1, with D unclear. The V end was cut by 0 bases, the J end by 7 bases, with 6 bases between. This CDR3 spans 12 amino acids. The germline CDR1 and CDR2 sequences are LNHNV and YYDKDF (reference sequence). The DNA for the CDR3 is TGTGCCACCAGCAGAGATCGGGGTGAAGCTTTCTTT. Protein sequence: CATSRDRGEAFF.

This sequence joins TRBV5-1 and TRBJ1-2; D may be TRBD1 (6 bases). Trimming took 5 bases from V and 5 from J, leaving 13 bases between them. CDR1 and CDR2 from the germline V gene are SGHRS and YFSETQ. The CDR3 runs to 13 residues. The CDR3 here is CASRLKGGYGYTF. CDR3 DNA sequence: TGCGCCAGCAGGTTGAAGGGGGGATATGGCTACACCTTC.

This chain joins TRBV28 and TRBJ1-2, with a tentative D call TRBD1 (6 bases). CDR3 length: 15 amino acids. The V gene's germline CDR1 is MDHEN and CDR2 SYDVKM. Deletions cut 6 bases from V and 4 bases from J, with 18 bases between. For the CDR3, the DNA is TGTGCCAGCAGCCTCCGCGGTACAGGGATCTATGGCTACACCTTC. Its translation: CASSLRGTGIYGYTF.

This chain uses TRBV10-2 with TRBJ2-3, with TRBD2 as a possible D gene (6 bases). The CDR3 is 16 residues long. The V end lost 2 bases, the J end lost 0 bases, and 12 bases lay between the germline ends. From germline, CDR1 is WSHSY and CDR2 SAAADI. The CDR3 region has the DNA TGCGCCAGCAGTGAGCCGGGACTGCTTAGCACAGATACGCAGTATTTT. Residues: CASSEPGLLSTDTQYF.

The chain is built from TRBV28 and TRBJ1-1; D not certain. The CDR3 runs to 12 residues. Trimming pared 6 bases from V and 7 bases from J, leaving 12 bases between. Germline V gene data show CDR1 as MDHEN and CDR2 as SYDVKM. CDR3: CASSSVRDEAFF. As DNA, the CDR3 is TGTGCCAGCAGCTCTGTCCGGGATGAAGCTTTCTTT.

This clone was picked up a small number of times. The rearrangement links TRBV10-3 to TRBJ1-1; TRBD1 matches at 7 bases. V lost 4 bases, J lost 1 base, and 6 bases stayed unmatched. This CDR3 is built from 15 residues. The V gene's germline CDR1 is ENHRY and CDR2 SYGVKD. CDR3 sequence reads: CAISAGQVGNTEAFF. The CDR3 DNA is TGTGCCATCAGTGCTGGACAGGTAGGGAACACTGAAGCTTTCTTT.

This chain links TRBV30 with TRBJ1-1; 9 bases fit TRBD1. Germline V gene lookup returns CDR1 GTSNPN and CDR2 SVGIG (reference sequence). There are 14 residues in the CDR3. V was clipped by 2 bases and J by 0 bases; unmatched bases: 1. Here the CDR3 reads CAWSRQGVNTEAFF. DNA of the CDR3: TGTGCCTGGAGTCGACAGGGGGTGAACACTGAAGCTTTCTTT. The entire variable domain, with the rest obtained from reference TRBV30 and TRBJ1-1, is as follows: SQTIHQWPATLVQPVGSPLSLECTVEGTSNPNLYWYRQAAGRGLQLLFYSVGIGQISSEVPQNLSASRPQDRQFILSSKKLLLSDSGFYLCAWSRQGVNTEAFFGQGTRLTVV.

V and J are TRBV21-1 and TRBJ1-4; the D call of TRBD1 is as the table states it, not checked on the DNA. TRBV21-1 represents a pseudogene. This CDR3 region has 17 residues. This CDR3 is CASSSIRGKLGNEKLFF. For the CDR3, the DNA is TGTGCCAGCAGCTCCATAAGGGGTAAGTTAGGGAATGAAAAACTGTTTTTT.

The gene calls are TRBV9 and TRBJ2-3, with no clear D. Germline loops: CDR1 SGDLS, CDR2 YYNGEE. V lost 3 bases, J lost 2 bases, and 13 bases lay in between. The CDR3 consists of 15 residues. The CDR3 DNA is TGTGCCAGCAGCGCCGCCCGACAAATCACAGATACGCAGTATTTT. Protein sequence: CASSAARQITDTQYF.

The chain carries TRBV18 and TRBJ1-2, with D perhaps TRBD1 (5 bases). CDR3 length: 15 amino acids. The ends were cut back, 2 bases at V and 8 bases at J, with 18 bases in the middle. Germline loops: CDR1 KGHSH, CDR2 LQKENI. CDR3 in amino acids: CASSPGRGHLRGYTF. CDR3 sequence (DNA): TGTGCCAGCTCACCAGGGCGGGGCCATTTGCGGGGCTACACCTTC.

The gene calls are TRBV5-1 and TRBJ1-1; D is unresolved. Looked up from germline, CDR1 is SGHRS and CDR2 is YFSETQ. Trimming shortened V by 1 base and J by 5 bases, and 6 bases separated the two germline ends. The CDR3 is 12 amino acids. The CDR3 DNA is TGCGCCAGCAGCTTGACGGGAACTGAAGCTTTCTTT. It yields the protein CASSLTGTEAFF.